This is a list of T cell receptor beta chains from one sample in a study of cytomegalovirus exposure and HLA in healthy donors. Here immunoSEQ multiplex PCR was the method, and the copy in TCRdb shows in-frame clones only, minus some. The repertoire has 55,000 to 65,000 clones, about 92% of them found once; the top ten carry 0.9% to 1.4%. Sequenced sample: PBMCs. These receptors were collected from a man in his late teens or twenties in good health and CMV-seronegative. Each CDR3 is given with its conserved first and last residue. The order of the fields is D gene, CDR3 length, V gene, J gene, clone size, CDR3 protein, CDR3 DNA. A D gene is named only where the DNA matches it firmly. Part of the rows lack a size; the others show once, few, many or a class for expanded clones.

d_gene: NA
len: 13
v_gene: TRBV15
j_gene: TRBJ2-3
abundance: NA
CDR3aa: CATSRDYTDTQYF
CDR3nt: TGTGCCACCAGCAGGGACTACACAGATACGCAGTATTTT

d_gene: NA
len: 15
v_gene: TRBV7-9
j_gene: TRBJ2-7
abundance: NA
CDR3aa: CASSLARDRSYEQYF
CDR3nt: TGTGCCAGCAGCTTAGCGCGGGACAGATCCTACGAGCAGTACTTC

d_gene: NA
len: 15
v_gene: TRBV28
j_gene: TRBJ1-2
abundance: once
CDR3aa: CASSSGGSRNYGYTF
CDR3nt: TGTGCCAGCAGTTCAGGAGGGAGCAGGAACTATGGCTACACCTTC

d_gene: NA
len: 15
v_gene: TRBV7-3
j_gene: TRBJ1-2
abundance: NA
CDR3aa: CASSLKPGMANGYTF
CDR3nt: TGTGCCAGCAGCTTAAAGCCGGGGATGGCGAATGGCTACACCTTC

d_gene: NA
len: 12
v_gene: TRBV5-6
j_gene: TRBJ1-2
abundance: NA
CDR3aa: CASSPQDYGYTF
CDR3nt: TGTGCCAGCAGCCCACAGGACTATGGCTACACCTTC

d_gene: TRBD2
len: 15
v_gene: TRBV7-2
j_gene: TRBJ2-1
abundance: NA
CDR3aa: CASSAGTTPYNEQFF
CDR3nt: TGTGCCAGCAGCGCCGGGACTACCCCCTACAATGAGCAGTTCTTC

d_gene: TRBD2
len: 17
v_gene: TRBV13
j_gene: TRBJ2-2
abundance: NA
CDR3aa: CASSPGTSGPKGGELFF
CDR3nt: TGTGCCAGCAGCCCCGGGACTAGCGGGCCCAAAGGGGGGGAGCTGTTTTTT

d_gene: NA
len: 13
v_gene: TRBV18
j_gene: TRBJ1-1
abundance: NA
CDR3aa: CASHQGRDTEAFF
CDR3nt: TGTGCCAGCCACCAGGGGAGAGACACTGAAGCTTTCTTT

d_gene: NA
len: 12
v_gene: TRBV27
j_gene: TRBJ2-7
abundance: NA
CDR3aa: CASSPSSYEQYF
CDR3nt: TGTGCCAGCAGTCCGAGCTCCTACGAGCAGTACTTC

d_gene: TRBD1
len: 17
v_gene: TRBV6-4
j_gene: TRBJ1-1
abundance: NA
CDR3aa: CASSGEWSGGLNTEAFF
CDR3nt: TGTGCCAGCAGTGGCGAATGGTCAGGGGGGTTGAACACTGAAGCTTTCTTT

d_gene: TRBD1
len: 16
v_gene: TRBV28
j_gene: TRBJ2-2
abundance: NA
CDR3aa: CASRAVDRGLTGELFF
CDR3nt: TGTGCCAGCAGAGCCGTCGACAGGGGGCTTACCGGGGAGCTGTTTTTT

d_gene: NA
len: 11
v_gene: TRBV28
j_gene: TRBJ1-2
abundance: once
CDR3aa: CASFAYLAYTF
CDR3nt: TGTGCCAGCTTCGCCTATCTAGCCTACACCTTC

d_gene: NA
len: 15
v_gene: TRBV5-6
j_gene: TRBJ2-5
abundance: NA
CDR3aa: CASSFISLFQETQYF
CDR3nt: TGTGCCAGCAGCTTTATTTCCCTTTTCCAAGAGACCCAGTACTTC

d_gene: TRBD2
len: 20
v_gene: TRBV27
j_gene: TRBJ2-2
abundance: few
CDR3aa: CASSLYRSGGGLVRPGELFF
CDR3nt: TGTGCCAGCAGCTTATACAGGAGCGGGGGAGGACTAGTTAGGCCCGGGGAGCTGTTTTTT

d_gene: NA
len: 11
v_gene: TRBV27
j_gene: TRBJ2-5
abundance: NA
CDR3aa: CASRSGETQYF
CDR3nt: TGTGCCAGCAGGAGTGGAGAGACCCAGTACTTC

d_gene: TRBD1
len: 17
v_gene: TRBV28
j_gene: TRBJ1-5
abundance: NA
CDR3aa: CASRITGGDYSNQPQHF
CDR3nt: TGTGCCAGCAGGATCACAGGGGGAGATTATAGCAATCAGCCCCAGCATTTT

d_gene: NA
len: 15
v_gene: TRBV7-8
j_gene: TRBJ2-7
abundance: NA
CDR3aa: CASSLRAGQTYEQYF
CDR3nt: TGTGCCAGCAGCCTCCGGGCGGGACAGACCTACGAGCAGTACTTC